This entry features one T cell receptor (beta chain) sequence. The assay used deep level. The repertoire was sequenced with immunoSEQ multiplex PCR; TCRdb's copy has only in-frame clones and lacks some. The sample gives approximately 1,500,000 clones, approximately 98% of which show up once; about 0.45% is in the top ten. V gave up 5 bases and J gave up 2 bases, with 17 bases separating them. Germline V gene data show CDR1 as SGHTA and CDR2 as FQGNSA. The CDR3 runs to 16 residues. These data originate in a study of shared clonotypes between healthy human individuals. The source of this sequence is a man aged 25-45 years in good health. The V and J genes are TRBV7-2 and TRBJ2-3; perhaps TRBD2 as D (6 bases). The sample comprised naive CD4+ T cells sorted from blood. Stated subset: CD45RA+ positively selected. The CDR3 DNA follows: TGTGCCAGCAGCGCGAACCTAGCGATCGCCACAGATACGCAGTATTTT. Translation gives CASSANLAIATDTQYF.